Presented here are 22 T cell receptor beta chains from one specimen sequenced in a study of blood T cell repertoires in COVID-19. Repertoires were generated with immunoSEQ multiplex PCR, while TCRdb's copy carries only in-frame clones and drops some. The table records 270,000 or so clones, about nine tenths of them present only once. Sequenced: PBMCs or T cells enriched from blood (not recorded which). Receptors were obtained from a middle-aged woman with acute COVID-19.

The CDR3 reads CASSVNIETGSSSGANVLTF. The CDR3 region has the DNA TGTGCCAGCAGCGTAAATATTGAGACAGGTTCCAGCTCTGGGGCCAACGTCCTGACTTTC. The chain carries TRBV7-3 and TRBJ2-6; maybe TRBD1 (6 bases). Trimming pared 5 bases from V and 0 bases from J, leaving 23 bases between. Germline-derived CDR1 and CDR2 are SGHTA and FQGTGA. The CDR3 has 20 residues.

The chain couples TRBV7-9 to TRBJ2-5, with D perhaps matching TRBD1 (6 bases). Trimming left V 0 bases short and J 3 bases short, with 8 bases between. The CDR3 spans 14 residues. In germline, CDR1 is SEHNR, CDR2 FQNEAQ (reference sequence). The DNA for the CDR3 is TGTGCCAGCAGCTTAGCGGACAGCAAAGAGACCCAGTACTTC. This codes for CASSLADSKETQYF.

The chain employs TRBV28 and TRBJ2-5, with TRBD2 matching 9 bases. This CDR3 region has 14 residues. V trimming: 7 bases; J trimming: 3 bases; junction bases outside the gene matches: 6. Per germline, CDR1 MDHEN and CDR2 SYDVKM. The CDR3 bases are TGTGCCAGCACCTTAGCGGGAGAGGAAGAGACCCAGTACTTC. This translates into CASTLAGEEETQYF.

This clone was seen just once. At one boundary the junction diverges from the germline segment, which might be a read error. The V and J genes are TRBV6-5 and TRBJ1-6, with 7 bases aligning to TRBD1. This CDR3 is built from 15 residues. Germline CDR1 and CDR2: MNHEY and SVGAGI. The CDR3 DNA follows: TGTGCCAGCAACAGGGGATCCGGTCTAAATTCACTCCTCCACTTT. Protein product: CASNRGSGLNSLLHF.

The chain employs TRBV11-3 and TRBJ2-1; 7 nucleotides match TRBD2. The CDR3 extends over 15 amino acids. CDR1 and CDR2 from the germline V gene are SGHNT and YENEEA. The trim removed 5 bases at V and 4 bases at J, leaving 8 bases unmatched. The CDR3 reads CASSPREGLYNEQFF. CDR3 DNA: TGTGCCAGCAGCCCCAGGGAGGGACTGTACAATGAGCAGTTCTTC.

This rearrangement joins TRBV24-1 to TRBJ2-3, with TRBD2 identical over 8 bases. V shed 9 bases, J shed 0 bases, and the junction held 4 bases outside the gene matches. CDR1 and CDR2 from the germline V gene are KGHDR and SFDVKD. The CDR3 length is 14 residues. This CDR3 is CATHPGGSTDTQYF. For the CDR3, the DNA is TGTGCCACCCATCCGGGAGGGAGCACAGATACGCAGTATTTT.

V and J are TRBV27 and TRBJ2-5; D gene uncertain. The CDR3 is 15 amino acids. Germline values: CDR1 MNHEY, CDR2 SMNVEV (reference sequence). Trimming left V 0 bases short and J 7 bases short, with 15 bases between. CDR3 sequence reads: CASSLSMISSGTQYF. In DNA form, the CDR3 reads TGTGCCAGCAGTTTATCGATGATTTCGTCGGGGACCCAGTACTTC.

The CDR3 spells CASSQVRDSTTNEKLFF. CDR3 coding DNA: TGCGCCAGCAGCCAAGTCCGTGACAGTACAACTAATGAAAAACTGTTTTTT. The chain carries TRBV4-1 and TRBJ1-4, with D possibly TRBD1 on 5 matching bases. The germline V and J ends were trimmed by 1 base and 0 bases, with 12 bases remaining between them. Germline CDR1 reads MGHRA; CDR2 reads YSYEKL. This CDR3 comprises 17 residues.

This sequence joins TRBV12-3 or TRBV12-4 and TRBJ2-1; D uncertain. Deletions cut 5 bases from V and 8 bases from J, with 10 bases between. There are 12 residues in the CDR3. The CDR3 DNA reads as TGTGCCAGCAGTCTCCTGAGGCATGAGCAGTTCTTC. This sequence encodes CASSLLRHEQFF.

This chain links TRBV10-3 with TRBJ1-1; D may be TRBD1 (6 bases). CDR3 length equals 14 residues. Deletions cut 4 bases from V and 3 bases from J, with 12 bases between. Germline lookup yields CDR1 ENHRY and CDR2 SYGVKD. CDR3 residues: CAISGQGRDTEAFF. The CDR3 DNA reads as TGTGCCATCAGTGGTCAGGGGAGGGACACTGAAGCTTTCTTT.

On this clone: Other DNA sequences from this sample encode an identical CDR3 as well. V usage is TRBV12-3 or TRBV12-4 and J usage is TRBJ1-2; the D gene is possibly TRBD1 (6 bases). Trimming took 6 bases from V and 4 from J, leaving 12 bases between them. The CDR3 spans 13 residues. CDR3: CASSRDRTYGYTF. The CDR3 coding sequence is TGTGCCAGCAGCCGAGACAGGACCTATGGCTACACCTTC.

This chain uses TRBV24-1 with TRBJ1-4; D is possibly TRBD1 (5 bases). Trimming shortened V by 9 bases and J by 8 bases, and 12 bases separated the two germline ends. The germline gives CDR1 KGHDR, CDR2 SFDVKD. The CDR3 has 12 residues. As DNA, the CDR3 is TGTGCCACCTCGCAGGGTTGGGAAAAACTGTTTTTT. Protein sequence: CATSQGWEKLFF.

This clone has more than one count but fewer than ten. V and J are TRBV10-3 and TRBJ2-1; 10 bases line up with TRBD2. Trimming cost V 3 bases and J 6 bases; bases outside gene matches: 8. In germline, CDR1 is ENHRY, CDR2 SYGVKD. CDR3 length: 16 amino acids. The CDR3 DNA sequence: TGTGCCATCAGTGATTTCACTAGCGGGAAGGCCAATGAGCAGTTCTTC. Protein sequence: CAISDFTSGKANEQFF.

The chain is built from TRBV11-2 and TRBJ2-7; TRBD1 might be the D (5 bases). V dropped 6 bases and J dropped 1 base, with 13 bases sitting between them. This CDR3 has 14 residues. The germline V gene encodes CDR1 SGHAT and CDR2 FQNNGV. CDR3 nucleotide sequence: TGTGCCAGCAGAATTACGACAGCGTCCTACGAGCAGTACTTC. As protein: CASRITTASYEQYF.

This sequence joins TRBV5-1 and TRBJ1-5; 8 nucleotides match TRBD1. Germline CDR1 is SGHRS and CDR2 is YFSETQ. This CDR3 region has 15 residues. V dropped 0 bases and J dropped 8; count of bases not matched to a gene: 7. This chain's CDR3 is CASSLGAGGREPQHF. Here the CDR3 DNA reads TGCGCCAGCAGCTTGGGGGCAGGGGGCAGGGAGCCCCAGCATTTT.

The gene calls are TRBV25-1 and TRBJ1-6, with TRBD1 matching over 8 bases. This CDR3 region has 13 residues. V lost 8 bases and J lost 10; bases outside the gene matches: 7. CDR1 and CDR2 from the germline V gene are MGHDK and SYGVNS. CDR3 sequence: CASDAGGHSPLHF. As DNA, the CDR3 is TGTGCCAGCGATGCAGGGGGCCACTCACCCCTCCACTTT.

The CDR3 sequence is CATSSPRGPKQFF. DNA for the CDR3: TGTGCCACCAGCAGCCCGCGGGGCCCAAAGCAGTTCTTC. The gene calls are TRBV15 and TRBJ2-1; maybe TRBD2 (6 bases). The CDR3 is made up of 13 amino acids. The germline V gene has CDR1 LNHNV and CDR2 YYDKDF (reference sequence). V was pared by 3 bases and J by 11 bases, with 14 bases between.

The chain has TRBV4-1 and TRBJ2-1; 14 nucleotides match TRBD2. CDR1 is MGHRA and CDR2 is YSYEKL in the germline V gene. Unmatched junction bases numbered 6, after V lost 0 bases and J lost 8 bases. The CDR3 contains 17 residues. This chain's CDR3 is CASSQEPGLAGVYEQFF. The CDR3 bases are TGCGCCAGCAGCCAAGAACCGGGACTAGCGGGAGTGTATGAGCAGTTCTTC.

The chain couples TRBV24-1 to TRBJ2-7; weak D call: TRBD1 (5 bases). This CDR3 contains 14 residues. Per germline, CDR1 KGHDR and CDR2 SFDVKD. Trimming stripped 5 bases from V and 2 bases from J, with 12 bases between. The CDR3 region has the DNA TGTGCCACCAGTGTCCTGACAGCAGCCTACGAGCAGTACGTC. This codes for CATSVLTAAYEQYV.

This chain links TRBV7-9 with TRBJ1-2; 9 bases match TRBD1. Germline V lookup: CDR1 SEHNR, CDR2 FQNEAQ (reference sequence). The CDR3 runs to 15 residues. With 5 bases clipped from V and 5 bases from J, the junction kept 9 bases outside the gene matches. DNA for the CDR3: TGTGCCAGCAGCCCTGGGACAGGGAATATTTATGGCTACACCTTC. Amino acids: CASSPGTGNIYGYTF.

CDR3 sequence reads: CASSAESPKAPGTQYF. DNA of the CDR3: TGTGCCAGCAGTGCGGAGTCGCCGAAGGCCCCCGGGACGCAGTATTTT. The chain recombines TRBV2 with TRBJ2-3, with D unclear. The germline CDR1 and CDR2 sequences are SNHLY and FYNNEI. Between the trimmed V and J ends, which lost 4 bases and 9 bases, there was a span of 23 bases. This CDR3 comprises 16 residues.

This chain joins TRBV6-6 and TRBJ2-1; TRBD2 matches 14 bases. J lost 1 base, V lost 5 bases, and 7 bases had no gene match. In germline, CDR1 is MNHNY, CDR2 SVGAGI (reference sequence). The CDR3 contains 18 residues. Here the CDR3 reads CASSRGTSGRESYNEQFF. In DNA, the CDR3 is TGTGCCAGCAGTCGCGGGACTAGCGGGAGAGAATCCTACAATGAGCAGTTCTTC.